This is a list of T cell receptor beta chains from one sample in a study of response to subunit inactivated influenza vaccine. TCRdb analysed the RT-PCR reads with MiXCR anew, one entry per CDR3 protein. This table has roughly 500,000 distinct CDR3 sequences, approximately 20% appearing once. This sample was shared with a second study, whose subject was T cells expressing NK-cell markers.

Sequences were derived from CD4+ T cells sorted from PBMCs, sampled roughly 12 days after vaccination. These receptors all stem from a man in his forties or fifties who received an inactivated influenza vaccine. The CDR3 runs from the conserved cysteine through the conserved F or W. A D gene is named only where the DNA matches it firmly. Some rows have no size entry. The others give once, few or many, or a class for an expanded clone.

clone_size,v_call,j_call,d_call,cdr3_aa,cdr3_nt
NA,TRBV5-1,TRBJ2-7,NA,CASSADGAYEQYF,TGCGCCAGCAGCGCTGACGGAGCCTACGAGCAGTACTTC
many,TRBV29-1,TRBJ1-1,TRBD1,CSVRTGGRGTEAFF,TGCAGCGTCCGTACAGGGGGCAGGGGCACTGAAGCTTTCTTT
few,TRBV24-1,TRBJ2-3,NA,CATSEAGHRPTQYF,TGTGCCACCAGTGAAGCGGGACACCGACCTACGCAGTATTTT
NA,TRBV11-2,TRBJ2-5,TRBD1,CASSPGGLFQETQYF,TGTGCCAGCAGCCCAGGGGGTTTATTCCAAGAGACCCAGTACTTC
NA,TRBV20-1,TRBJ1-1,NA,CSASRPERTEAFF,TGCAGTGCTAGTCGCCCCGAGAGGACTGAAGCTTTCTTT
NA,TRBV7-2,TRBJ2-5,TRBD1,CASSRTGGRQETQYF,TGTGCCAGCAGCCGGACAGGGGGTCGACAAGAGACCCAGTACTTC
NA,TRBV7-6,TRBJ2-2,NA,CASSPHGAGLKGELFF,TGTGCCAGCAGCCCCCATGGGGCAGGGTTAAAGGGGGAGCTGTTTTTT
few,TRBV20-1,TRBJ1-2,NA,CSARDSSQGRSYTF,TGCAGTGCTAGAGACTCATCACAGGGTAGGAGCTACACCTTC
NA,TRBV7-2,TRBJ1-6,NA,CASSLPPSPLHF,TGTGCCAGCAGCTTACCCCCATCACCCCTCCACTTT
NA,TRBV29-1,TRBJ2-1,TRBD1,CSLRTGNEQFF,TGCAGCCTTAGGACAGGCAATGAGCAGTTCTTC
few,TRBV10-3,TRBJ1-1,NA,CAISESPQVSNTEAFF,TGTGCCATCAGTGAGTCCCCCCAAGTCAGCAACACTGAAGCTTTCTTT
NA,TRBV3-1,TRBJ2-1,TRBD2,CASSHASGEQFF,TGTGCCAGCAGCCATGCTAGCGGCGAGCAGTTCTTC
NA,TRBV18,TRBJ2-2,TRBD1,CASSPPNPGQITGELFF,TGTGCCAGCTCACCACCCAACCCGGGACAGATCACCGGGGAGCTGTTTTTT
NA,TRBV12-3/TRBV12-4,TRBJ2-3,NA,CASQQTGTDTQYF,TGTGCCAGCCAACAAACAGGGACAGATACGCAGTATTTT
few,TRBV7-2,TRBJ1-5,TRBD1,CASSIYTGDNQPQHF,TGTGCCAGCAGCATCTATACAGGGGACAATCAGCCCCAGCATTTT
NA,TRBV12-3/TRBV12-4,TRBJ1-4,NA,CASSADTGNEKLFF,TGTGCCAGCAGTGCGGACACTGGTAATGAAAAACTGTTTTTT
many,TRBV20-1,TRBJ1-6,TRBD1,CSARASTGRNSPLHF,TGCAGTGCTAGAGCTTCGACAGGGCGAAATTCACCCCTCCACTTT
NA,TRBV6-2/TRBV6-3,TRBJ2-7,NA,CASSYYGGPSYEQYF,TGTGCCAGCAGTTACTACGGCGGTCCGTCCTACGAGCAGTACTTC
once,TRBV7-9,TRBJ2-2,TRBD1,CASSPGDRGLAGELFF,TGTGCCAGCAGCCCGGGGGACAGGGGGCTTGCCGGGGAGCTGTTTTTT
NA,TRBV3-1,TRBJ2-7,NA,CASSPFGAGYYEQYF,TGTGCCAGCAGCCCCTTTGGAGCGGGCTACTACGAGCAGTACTTC
few,TRBV4-3,TRBJ2-5,TRBD2,CASSQEATSGGDRKTQYF,TGCGCCAGCAGTCAAGAGGCTACTAGCGGGGGAGACCGGAAGACCCAGTACTTC
few,TRBV6-4,TRBJ2-3,TRBD2,CASSSGNTDTQYF,TGTGCCAGCTCCAGCGGGAACACAGATACGCAGTATTTT
few,TRBV15,TRBJ2-5,NA,CATSGTRRETQYF,TGTGCCACCAGCGGGACCAGGCGGGAGACCCAGTACTTC
NA,TRBV28,TRBJ1-3,NA,CASKWGRGNTIYF,TGTGCCAGCAAATGGGGTAGAGGAAACACCATATATTTT
NA,TRBV18,TRBJ2-4,NA,CASSPTPGLAKNIQYF,TGTGCCAGCTCACCGACCCCCGGGCTAGCCAAAAACATTCAGTACTTC
NA,TRBV10-3,TRBJ2-7,TRBD1,CAISDTGGSYEQYF,TGTGCCATCAGTGACACAGGGGGGAGCTACGAGCAGTACTTC
few,TRBV11-2,TRBJ1-3,TRBD1,CASSPPGGGLTGNTIYF,TGTGCCAGCAGCCCACCGGGAGGGGGCTTAACTGGAAACACCATATATTTT
NA,TRBV28,TRBJ2-2,TRBD2,CASSRSGGASTGELFF,TGTGCCAGCAGTCGAAGCGGGGGGGCTAGCACCGGGGAGCTGTTTTTT
NA,TRBV12-3/TRBV12-4,TRBJ2-1,NA,CASSSWADLRGNEQFF,TGTGCCAGCAGTTCCTGGGCGGATCTGAGGGGAAATGAGCAGTTCTTC
NA,TRBV6-2/TRBV6-3,TRBJ1-1,NA,CASRTNRGNTEAFF,TGTGCCAGCCGGACAAATAGGGGAAACACTGAAGCTTTCTTT
few,TRBV5-6,TRBJ2-7,TRBD2,CASSLAGAGAYEQYF,TGTGCCAGCAGCTTGGCCGGTGCGGGGGCCTACGAGCAGTACTTC
NA,TRBV24-1,TRBJ2-3,TRBD2,CATSGGSTDTQYF,TGTGCCACCTCGGGGGGGAGCACAGATACGCAGTATTTT
few,TRBV28,TRBJ1-4,NA,CASSPTPLNEKLFF,TGTGCCAGCAGCCCAACCCCACTTAATGAAAAACTGTTTTTT
NA,TRBV28,TRBJ1-2,NA,CASSWGSKGYTF,TGTGCCAGCAGTTGGGGCAGTAAGGGCTACACCTTC
NA,TRBV12-3/TRBV12-4,TRBJ2-7,NA,CASRDRIAPSHEQYF,TGTGCCAGCAGAGATCGGATAGCTCCCTCCCACGAGCAGTACTTC
few,TRBV6-1,TRBJ2-1,TRBD1,CASTPGQGPQDEQFF,TGTGCCAGCACACCGGGACAGGGGCCCCAAGATGAGCAGTTCTTC
few,TRBV7-2,TRBJ2-1,TRBD1,CASSSQGDEQFF,TGTGCCAGCAGCTCGCAGGGGGATGAGCAGTTCTTC
NA,TRBV2,TRBJ2-7,NA,CASRESGFEQYF,TGTGCCAGCAGGGAATCAGGGTTCGAGCAGTACTTC
NA,TRBV6-1,TRBJ2-3,TRBD2,CASSLTSGGVRDTQYF,TGTGCCAGCAGCCTCACTAGCGGGGGGGTTCGAGATACGCAGTATTTT
few,TRBV14,TRBJ2-7,NA,CASSQANEQYF,TGTGCCAGCAGCCAAGCAAACGAGCAGTACTTC
NA,TRBV14,TRBJ2-1,NA,CASSLLGNNNEQFF,TGTGCCAGCAGCCTTCTAGGCAACAACAATGAGCAGTTCTTC
NA,TRBV5-1,TRBJ2-5,NA,CASTTGRGAPQETQYF,TGCGCCAGCACGACCGGACGGGGGGCCCCCCAAGAGACCCAGTACTTC
NA,TRBV2,TRBJ1-2,NA,CASSGIQGGGYGYTF,TGTGCCAGCAGTGGGATACAGGGAGGGGGCTATGGCTACACCTTC